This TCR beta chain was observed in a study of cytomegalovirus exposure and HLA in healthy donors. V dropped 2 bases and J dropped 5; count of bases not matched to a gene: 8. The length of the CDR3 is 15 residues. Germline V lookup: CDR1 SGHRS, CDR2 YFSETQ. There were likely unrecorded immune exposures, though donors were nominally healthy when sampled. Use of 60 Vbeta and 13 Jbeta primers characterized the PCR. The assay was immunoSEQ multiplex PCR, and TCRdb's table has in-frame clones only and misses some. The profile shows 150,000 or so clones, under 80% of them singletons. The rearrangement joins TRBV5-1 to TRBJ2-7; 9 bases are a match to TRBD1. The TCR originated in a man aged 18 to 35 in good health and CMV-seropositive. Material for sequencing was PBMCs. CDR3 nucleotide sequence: TGCGCCAGCAGCTTCCAGGGGGACAGGGTGAACGAGCAGTACTTC. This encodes CASSFQGDRVNEQYF.